Here is one T cell receptor beta chain with its context. Its antigen is unidentified. The CDR3 is made up of 14 amino acids. Germline CDR1 SGHDN, CDR2 FVKESK. V gave up 4 bases and J gave up 4 bases; unmatched junction bases: 6. This sample was taken from a study of cytomegalovirus exposure and HLA in healthy donors. The study, taken as a whole, reports: Subsequent analysis of the roughly 120 validation repertoires found a tendency for first-cohort TCR clusters to co-occur. The classifier, whose performance was assessed in both the original and validation cohorts, reportedly diagnosed cytomegalovirus status with high specificity and sensitivity.

Data came from immunoSEQ multiplex PCR; TCRdb stores just in-frame clones and leaves some out. The sample gives more than 300,000 clones, 80% to 90% of which show up once; roughly 0.83% is in the top ten. The chain is built from TRBV14 and TRBJ1-1; 7 bases match TRBD1. Sequences were obtained from PBMCs. The origin of this receptor is a woman aged 18-29 years in good health and CMV-seronegative. Here the CDR3 reads CASSLTSGGTEAFF. CDR3 DNA: TGTGCCAGCAGCCTGACTTCAGGGGGCACTGAAGCTTTCTTT.